Below, 21 T cell receptor beta chains from the same sample are listed, as sequenced in a study of OX40 agonist ivuxolimab in advanced cancers. Data came from immunoSEQ multiplex PCR; TCRdb stores just in-frame clones and leaves some out. Here the sample spans 80,000 or so clones, approximately 85% being singletons. This specimen was CD4+ or CD8+ T cells sorted from blood, taken in a trial of the OX40 agonist ivuxolimab. The receptor source for this set is an adult with an advanced solid tumor such as melanoma, head and neck, liver or kidney cancer.

The genes are TRBV9 and TRBJ1-2; D is undetermined. The CDR3 loop spans 13 amino acids. Between the trimmed V and J ends, which lost 4 bases and 4 bases, there was a span of 11 bases. Germline V gene data show CDR1 as SGDLS and CDR2 as YYNGEE. This CDR3 reads CASSPTYGYGYTF. CDR3 nucleotide sequence: TGTGCCAGCAGCCCAACTTACGGCTATGGCTACACCTTC.

In this sample, this clone turned up once. The CDR3 region is CASSVDRANEQFF. CDR3 in DNA: TGTGCCAGCAGTGTGGACAGGGCGAATGAGCAGTTCTTC. V gene TRBV6-4 combines with J gene TRBJ2-1; 8 nucleotides agree with TRBD1. V lost 4 bases to trimming and J lost 7 bases; unmatched junction nucleotides: 3. The CDR3 has 13 residues. Germline assignment: CDR1 MRHNA and CDR2 SNTAGT.

The V and J genes are TRBV15 and TRBJ1-4; 11 bases fit TRBD1. This CDR3 is built from 19 residues. The germline V gene has CDR1 LNHNV and CDR2 YYDKDF (reference sequence). V lost 0 bases, J lost 1 base, and 7 bases stayed unmatched. Written as DNA, the CDR3 is TGTGCCACCAGCAGAGAAGGACAGGGGGCCGACTTAACTAATGAAAAACTGTTTTTT. Residues: CATSREGQGADLTNEKLFF.

A single count supports this clone. The genes are TRBV19 and TRBJ2-3; 7 bases align to TRBD1. The V gene's germline CDR1 is LNHDA and CDR2 SQIVND (reference sequence). Germline trimming cut 2 bases from V and 1 base from J; bases unmatched to any gene: 3. CDR3 size: 15 residues. The CDR3 DNA is TGTGCCAGTAGTATATCAGGACAGGGCACAGATACGCAGTATTTT. Its protein is CASSISGQGTDTQYF.

The chain is built from TRBV5-5 and TRBJ1-1; 7 bases agree with TRBD1. With V trimmed by 0 bases and J by 3 bases, 8 bases remained unmatched. The CDR3 totals 16 residues. Germline V gene sequence: CDR1 SGHKS, CDR2 YYEKEE (reference sequence). CDR3 coding DNA: TGTGCCAGCAGCTTGGGAGTGTTGGGACAGTACACTGAAGCTTTCTTT. The encoded protein is CASSLGVLGQYTEAFF.

As DNA, the CDR3 is TGTGCCAGCAGCTTATCTAGCGGGGGGGCGAATGAGCAGTTCTTC. The encoded protein is CASSLSSGGANEQFF. J is TRBJ2-1 and V is TRBV7-2; 12 bases match TRBD2. The ends lost 2 bases at V and 7 bases at J; junction bases unmatched: 3. The length of the CDR3 is 15 residues. CDR1 and CDR2 from the germline V gene are SGHTA and FQGNSA. The whole variable domain, filled in from reference TRBV7-2 and TRBJ2-1, reads GAGVSQSPSNKVTEKGKDVELRCDPISGHTALYWYRQSLGQGLEFLIYFQGNSAPDKSGLPSDRFSAERTGGSVSTLTIQRTQQEDSAVYLCASSLSSGGANEQFFGPGTRLTVL.

This clone occurred a few times. The rearrangement uses TRBV19 and TRBJ1-2; no reliable D call. Trimming removed 3 bases from V and 4 bases from J, with 15 bases in between. The CDR3 totals 15 residues. Germline CDR1 and CDR2: LNHDA and SQIVND (reference sequence). CDR3 region: CASSIAGPLGYGYTF. The CDR3 DNA reads TGTGCCAGTAGTATTGCCGGGCCCTTGGGCTATGGCTACACCTTC.

Note on this clone: This CDR3 is also generated by other DNA sequences in the sample. The chain is built from TRBV28 and TRBJ2-7; no clear D gene. The CDR3 length is 13 residues. CDR1 is MDHEN and CDR2 is SYDVKM in the germline V gene. The germline V and J ends were trimmed by 5 bases and 2 bases, with 10 bases remaining between them. Here the CDR3 DNA reads TGTGCCAGCAGTCGCAGGAGTCCCTACGAGCAGTACTTC. Translation: CASSRRSPYEQYF.

The chain's CDR3 is CASCTNTEAFF. The DNA for the CDR3 is TGCGCCAGCTGCACGAACACTGAAGCTTTCTTT. This sequence joins TRBV10-2 and TRBJ1-1; D gene uncertain. The CDR3 loop spans 11 amino acids. Trimming cost V 8 bases and J 1 base, with 5 bases left between them. Germline V CDR1 and CDR2: WSHSY, SAAADI.

The chain combines TRBV2 with TRBJ1-4, with a tentative D call TRBD1 (5 bases). The CDR3 covers 14 residues. Trimming removed 4 bases at V and 8 bases at J, with 14 bases between. The germline gives CDR1 SNHLY, CDR2 FYNNEI. This CDR3 reads CASSGRVAGEKLFF. For the CDR3, the DNA is TGTGCCAGCAGTGGGCGGGTGGCAGGGGAAAAACTGTTTTTT.

The chain couples TRBV19 to TRBJ1-6, with a weak D call TRBD1 (5 bases). Trimming stripped 7 bases from V and 10 bases from J, with 17 bases between. The V gene's germline CDR1 is LNHDA and CDR2 SQIVND (reference sequence). This CDR3 region has 14 residues. CDR3 protein: CASTLQEGFSPLHF. CDR3 in DNA: TGTGCCAGTACCCTCCAGGAGGGGTTCTCACCCCTCCACTTT.

This clone was picked up a small number of times. The chain links TRBV6-5 to TRBJ1-2; D possibly corresponds to TRBD1 (6 bases). The germline V gene encodes CDR1 MNHEY and CDR2 SVGAGI. Trimming took off 10 bases at V and 2 bases at J, with 14 bases between the two ends. The CDR3 contains 13 residues. Written as DNA, the CDR3 is TGTGCCACCGGGGGCGAACTCAACTATGGCTACACCTTC. It is translated as CATGGELNYGYTF.

V is TRBV7-2 and J is TRBJ1-2, with D uncertain. The CDR3 consists of 12 residues. Trimming removed 5 bases at V and 3 bases at J, with 7 bases between. The V gene's germline CDR1 is SGHTA and CDR2 FQGNSA. CDR3 sequence (DNA): TGTGCCAGCAGCCGACGGGACTATGGCTACACCTTC. As protein: CASSRRDYGYTF. Together with reference TRBV7-2 and TRBJ1-2, the CDR3 gives the full variable domain: GAGVSQSPSNKVTEKGKDVELRCDPISGHTALYWYRQSLGQGLEFLIYFQGNSAPDKSGLPSDRFSAERTGGSVSTLTIQRTQQEDSAVYLCASSRRDYGYTFGSGTRLTVV.

This clone appeared a single time. This rearrangement joins TRBV9 to TRBJ1-3; no reliable D call. The V gene lost 3 bases and the J gene lost 4 bases, with 14 bases spanning the gap. The germline gives CDR1 SGDLS, CDR2 YYNGEE. The CDR3 is 15 residues long. The CDR3 reads CASSARLLAGNTIYF. In DNA, the CDR3 is TGTGCCAGCAGCGCAAGGCTCCTCGCGGGAAACACCATATATTTT.

Concerning this clone: Mismatch with germline at one junction end may stem from a read error. This chain connects TRBV6-1 to TRBJ2-4; 9 nucleotides align to TRBD1. There are 13 residues in the CDR3. Germline-derived CDR1 and CDR2 are MNHNS and SASEGT. The CDR3 spells CASSGQGTARFLF. CDR3 sequence (DNA): TGTGCCAGCAGCGGACAGGGGACTGCCAGATTTCTCTTC.

V is TRBV10-1 and J is TRBJ2-5, with a possible D match to TRBD1 (5 bases). CDR3 length equals 13 residues. Germline CDR1 and CDR2: WNHNN and SYGVQD (reference sequence). Deletions cut 6 bases from V and 5 bases from J, with 13 bases between. CDR3: CASSPRDTETQYF. The CDR3 bases are TGCGCCAGCAGCCCCAGGGATACGGAGACCCAGTACTTC.

The chain is built from TRBV30 and TRBJ1-2; D remains unclear. This CDR3 has 12 amino acids. Per the germline V gene, CDR1 is GTSNPN and CDR2 is SVGIG (reference sequence). The V end lost 2 bases, the J end lost 8 bases, and 12 bases lay between the germline ends. CDR3 sequence reads: CAWSFTGNGYTF. CDR3 bases: TGTGCCTGGAGTTTCACGGGGAACGGCTACACCTTC.

The table lists this clone with a count of one. This chain uses TRBV9 with TRBJ2-5; no firm D call. Germline CDR1 reads SGDLS; CDR2 reads YYNGEE. The CDR3 runs 14 residues. V lost 0 bases and J 7 bases, leaving 13 bases between the germline ends. CDR3 bases: TGTGCCAGCAGCGTAGGTTTAGAAGGGCGGACCCAGTACTTC. Its protein product is CASSVGLEGRTQYF.

This chain uses TRBV13 with TRBJ2-6; 7 bases are shared with TRBD2. In germline, CDR1 is PRHDT, CDR2 FYEKMQ (reference sequence). There are 13 residues in the CDR3. J gave up 12 bases and V 4 bases, and 6 bases lay outside the gene matches. CDR3 sequence reads: CASSSRDYRVLTF. The CDR3 coding sequence is TGTGCCAGCAGCTCCAGGGACTATCGCGTCCTGACTTTC.

This chain links TRBV6-5 with TRBJ2-5, with 8 bases identical to TRBD2. CDR1 and CDR2 from the germline V gene are MNHEY and SVGAGI. V gave up 6 bases and J gave up 5 bases; unmatched junction bases: 11. This CDR3 has 15 residues. The CDR3 nucleotides are TGTGCCAGCAGGCTAGCGGGTTGGGGATCGGAGACCCAGTACTTC. As protein: CASRLAGWGSETQYF.

The chain couples TRBV6-1 to TRBJ1-2, with 8 nucleotides matching TRBD1. The V and J ends lost 8 bases and 2 bases, in that order; junction bases with no gene match: 7. Germline V CDR1 and CDR2: MNHNS, SASEGT. This CDR3 comprises 14 residues. The CDR3: CASGNRGINYGYTF. The CDR3 DNA reads TGTGCCAGCGGAAACAGGGGGATCAACTATGGCTACACCTTC.